This T cell receptor beta chain is drawn from a study of Tregs in tolerant kidney transplant recipients. TCRdb keeps only in-frame clones here, not all; method: immunoSEQ multiplex PCR. The repertoire holds some 47,000 clones, with over 85% as singletons. CDR3 length: 15 residues. V was shortened by 6 bases and J by 2 bases, with 14 bases between the two germline ends. Germline loops: CDR1 SNHLY, CDR2 FYNNEI. Related graft donors supplied nonmyeloablative bone marrow transplants, and mixed chimerism was transient. The material sequenced was CD8+ T cells from blood (PBMCs), taken 12 months after the transplant. This TCR derives from a human patient who received a combined kidney and bone marrow transplant. The graft donor may account for some of the T cells. The J gene is TRBJ2-1, the V gene TRBV2; maybe TRBD2 (6 bases). The CDR3 here is CASRPLAATYNEQFF. In DNA, the CDR3 is TGTGCCAGCAGACCACTAGCTGCGACCTACAATGAGCAGTTCTTC.